This is a list of T cell receptor beta chains from one sample in a study of T cells after yellow fever vaccination. MiXCR was run by TCRdb on the 5' RACE reads, yielding one entry per CDR3 protein. The sample shows more than 200,000 distinct CDR3 sequences, approximately 3.8% of them seen only once. The material sequenced was PBMCs, taken 15 days after the yellow fever booster vaccination. The receptor set was obtained from a young man who received the YFV17D yellow fever vaccine. CDR3s include the opening cysteine and the closing phenylalanine or tryptophan. A D gene is named only where the DNA matches it firmly. Part of the rows lack a size; the others show once, few, many or a class for expanded clones.

CASSSATDTQYF,TGTGCCAGCAGTTCCGCCACAGATACGCAGTATTTT,TRBJ2-3,TRBV12-3/TRBV12-4,-,many
CSVGRTAKNTEAFF,TGCAGCGTCGGCCGGACAGCCAAGAACACTGAAGCTTTCTTT,TRBJ1-1,TRBV29-1,-,many
CASSSYLTGRSMNTEAFF,TGTGCCAGCAGCTCTTACCTGACAGGGAGGAGCATGAACACTGAAGCTTTCTTT,TRBJ1-1,TRBV7-9,TRBD1,many
CASSFHGGGQPQHF,TGTGCCAGCAGCTTCCACGGGGGGGGTCAGCCCCAGCATTTT,TRBJ1-5,TRBV5-6,-,many
CASTAFRAANTGELFF,TGTGCCAGCACCGCCTTCCGGGCGGCGAACACCGGGGAGCTGTTTTTT,TRBJ2-2,TRBV12-3/TRBV12-4,-,many
CASSPSGIETQYF,TGTGCCAGCAGTCCGTCAGGGATAGAGACCCAGTACTTC,TRBJ2-5,TRBV27,-,many
CASSFGGGQETQYF,TGTGCCAGCAGCTTCGGCGGGGGACAAGAGACCCAGTACTTC,TRBJ2-5,TRBV7-9,TRBD2,many
CASSRGSPGYEQYF,TGTGCCAGCAGCCGGGGCAGTCCTGGCTACGAGCAGTACTTC,TRBJ2-7,TRBV3-1,-,many
CASSLITGSNTGELFF,TGCGCCAGCAGCTTAATTACAGGGTCGAACACCGGGGAGCTGTTTTTT,TRBJ2-2,TRBV5-1,-,many
CASSRSGAEQETQYF,TGTGCCAGCAGCCGTAGCGGGGCGGAACAAGAGACCCAGTACTTC,TRBJ2-5,TRBV12-3/TRBV12-4,TRBD2,few
CSARDRAGAVYGYTF,TGCAGTGCTAGAGATCGCGCTGGAGCAGTATATGGCTACACCTTC,TRBJ1-2,TRBV20-1,-,many
CSARPGLYEQFF,TGCAGTGCTCGCCCCGGGCTATATGAGCAGTTCTTC,TRBJ2-1,TRBV20-1,-,many
CSGTTGTNSYEQYF,TGCAGCGGTACGACCGGGACAAACTCCTACGAGCAGTACTTC,TRBJ2-7,TRBV29-1,-,many
CASSRRRSEGYNEQFF,TGTGCCAGCAGCCGGCGGAGGTCGGAGGGCTACAATGAGCAGTTCTTC,TRBJ2-1,TRBV7-9,-,many
CATSREKFLNTEAFF,TGTGCCACCAGCAGAGAGAAGTTTTTGAACACTGAAGCTTTCTTT,TRBJ1-1,TRBV15,-,-
CSARDGDRGNYGYTF,TGCAGTGCTAGAGATGGGGACAGGGGAAACTATGGCTACACCTTC,TRBJ1-2,TRBV20-1,TRBD1,many
CASSIATGFYGYTF,TGTGCCAGCAGTATAGCGACAGGCTTCTATGGCTACACCTTC,TRBJ1-2,TRBV12-3/TRBV12-4,-,many
CASSSRTGDPYGYTF,TGCGCCAGCAGCTCGAGGACAGGGGACCCCTATGGCTACACCTTC,TRBJ1-2,TRBV5-1,TRBD1,many
CSAIGSSRGTMTYEQYF,TGCAGTGCTATCGGTAGTAGTAGGGGGACTATGACCTACGAGCAGTACTTC,TRBJ2-7,TRBV20-1,-,many
CASSYSRGRNEQFF,TGTGCCAGCAGTTACTCCCGGGGGCGGAATGAGCAGTTCTTC,TRBJ2-1,TRBV6-2/TRBV6-3,-,many
CASSGPVVQETQYF,TGTGCCAGCAGCGGCCCGGTAGTTCAAGAGACCCAGTACTTC,TRBJ2-5,TRBV7-9,-,-
CASRGQETQYF,TGCGCCAGCAGGGGTCAAGAGACCCAGTACTTC,TRBJ2-5,TRBV5-1,-,many
CSARDHTGYYEQYF,TGCAGTGCTAGAGATCATACAGGGTACTACGAGCAGTACTTC,TRBJ2-7,TRBV20-1,-,many
CAISETPTDTQYF,TGTGCCATCAGTGAAACCCCCACAGATACGCAGTATTTT,TRBJ2-3,TRBV10-3,-,many
CASSLQAAYNEQFF,TGTGCCAGCAGCTTACAAGCAGCTTACAATGAGCAGTTCTTC,TRBJ2-1,TRBV7-2,-,many
CASSLVVGLAKNIQYF,TGCGCCAGCAGCTTGGTTGTTGGACTAGCCAAAAACATTCAGTACTTC,TRBJ2-4,TRBV5-1,-,many
CASSRNTGGQETQYF,TGTGCCAGCAGCAGGAATACAGGGGGACAAGAGACCCAGTACTTC,TRBJ2-5,TRBV11-2,TRBD1,many
CASSPPTAYEQYF,TGTGCCAGCTCACCACCGACAGCCTACGAGCAGTACTTC,TRBJ2-7,TRBV18,-,many
CASSLNSPSGGAKETQYF,TGTGCCAGCAGCTTAAACAGTCCTAGCGGGGGGGCGAAAGAGACCCAGTACTTC,TRBJ2-5,TRBV7-6,TRBD2,many
CASSLDVRDYGYTF,TGTGCCAGCAGCTTAGATGTCCGAGACTATGGCTACACCTTC,TRBJ1-2,TRBV7-9,-,many
CATSGRDRAPDTQYF,TGTGCCACCAGCGGCCGGGACAGGGCCCCAGATACGCAGTATTTT,TRBJ2-3,TRBV15,TRBD1,many
CASSYSWDSGNQPQHF,TGTGCCAGCAGTTACTCATGGGATTCGGGGAATCAGCCCCAGCATTTT,TRBJ1-5,TRBV6-5,-,many
CASSVGQAGTDTQYF,TGTGCCAGCAGCGTAGGACAGGCGGGCACAGATACGCAGTATTTT,TRBJ2-3,TRBV5-6,TRBD1,many
CSVGSHGPYNEQFF,TGCAGCGTTGGCAGCCACGGTCCCTACAATGAGCAGTTCTTC,TRBJ2-1,TRBV29-1,-,many
CASSLYAETQYF,TGTGCCAGCAGCTTATACGCGGAGACCCAGTACTTC,TRBJ2-5,TRBV13,-,many
CASSTPSTDTQYF,TGTGCCAGCAGTACCCCCAGCACAGATACGCAGTATTTT,TRBJ2-3,TRBV12-3/TRBV12-4,-,many
CASSLGENSPSDTQYF,TGCGCCAGCAGCTTGGGGGAAAACTCTCCCTCGGATACGCAGTATTTT,TRBJ2-3,TRBV5-1,-,many
CASSYSAGGRLEQYF,TGTGCCAGCAGTTACTCGGCAGGGGGCCGGCTCGAGCAGTACTTC,TRBJ2-7,TRBV6-2/TRBV6-3,TRBD1,many
CASSKDPDAFF,TGTGCCAGCAGCAAGGACCCCGACGCTTTCTTT,TRBJ1-1,TRBV11-2,-,many
CATKAQGGGYTF,TGTGCCACCAAAGCACAGGGGGGCGGCTACACCTTC,TRBJ1-2,TRBV30,TRBD1,few
CASSPSGSMNTEAFF,TGTGCCAGCAGTCCCTCGGGGAGCATGAACACTGAAGCTTTCTTT,TRBJ1-1,TRBV12-3/TRBV12-4,-,many
CASSALRSGGTDTQYF,TGTGCCAGCAGCGCCTTGCGATCCGGGGGCACAGATACGCAGTATTTT,TRBJ2-3,TRBV9,-,many
CASSPFRVSRNSYEQYF,TGTGCCAGCAGCCCGTTCCGTGTTTCCCGCAACTCCTACGAGCAGTACTTC,TRBJ2-7,TRBV6-5,-,many
CASSAAGSTDTQYF,TGTGCCAGCAGCGCAGCGGGATCTACAGATACGCAGTATTTT,TRBJ2-3,TRBV9,TRBD2,many
CATSRGQNSGNTIYF,TGTGCCACCAGCAGGGGACAAAACTCTGGAAACACCATATATTTT,TRBJ1-3,TRBV15,-,many
CSVGQGNQPQHF,TGCAGCGTGGGACAGGGAAATCAGCCCCAGCATTTT,TRBJ1-5,TRBV29-1,TRBD1,many
CASSPRAGEGSYNEQFF,TGTGCCAGCAGTCCACGAGCGGGGGAGGGTTCCTACAATGAGCAGTTCTTC,TRBJ2-1,TRBV12-3/TRBV12-4,TRBD2,many